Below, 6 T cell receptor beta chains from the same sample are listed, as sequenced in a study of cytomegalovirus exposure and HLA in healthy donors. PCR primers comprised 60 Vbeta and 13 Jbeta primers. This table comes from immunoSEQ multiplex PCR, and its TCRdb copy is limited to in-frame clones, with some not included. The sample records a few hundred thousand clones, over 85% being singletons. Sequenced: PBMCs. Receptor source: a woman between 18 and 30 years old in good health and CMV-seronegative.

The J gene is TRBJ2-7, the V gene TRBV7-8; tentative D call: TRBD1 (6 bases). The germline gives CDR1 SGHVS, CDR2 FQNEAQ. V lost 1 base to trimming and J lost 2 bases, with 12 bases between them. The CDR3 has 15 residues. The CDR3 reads CASSLVGGQPYEQYF. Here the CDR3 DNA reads TGTGCCAGCAGCTTAGTGGGCGGACAGCCCTACGAGCAGTACTTC.

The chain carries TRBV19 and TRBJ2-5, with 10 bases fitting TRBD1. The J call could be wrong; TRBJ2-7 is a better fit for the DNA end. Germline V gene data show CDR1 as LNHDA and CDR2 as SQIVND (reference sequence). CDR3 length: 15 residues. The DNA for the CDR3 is TGTGCCAGTAGTAGTCCGGGACAGGGGTTCTACGAGCAGTACTTC. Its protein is CASSSPGQGFYEQYF.

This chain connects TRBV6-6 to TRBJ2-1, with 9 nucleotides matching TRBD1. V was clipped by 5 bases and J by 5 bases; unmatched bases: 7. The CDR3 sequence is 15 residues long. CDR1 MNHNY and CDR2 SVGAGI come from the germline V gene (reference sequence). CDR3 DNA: TGTGCCAGCAGTCAGGACAGGGGCAGACACAATGAGCAGTTCTTC. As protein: CASSQDRGRHNEQFF.

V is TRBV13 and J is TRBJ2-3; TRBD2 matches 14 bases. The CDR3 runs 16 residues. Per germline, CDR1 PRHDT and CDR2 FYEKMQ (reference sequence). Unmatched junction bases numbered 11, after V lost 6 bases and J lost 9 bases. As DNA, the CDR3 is TGTGCCAGCAGTAAACCGGGACTAGCGGGGGACGTCACGCAGTATTTT. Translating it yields CASSKPGLAGDVTQYF.

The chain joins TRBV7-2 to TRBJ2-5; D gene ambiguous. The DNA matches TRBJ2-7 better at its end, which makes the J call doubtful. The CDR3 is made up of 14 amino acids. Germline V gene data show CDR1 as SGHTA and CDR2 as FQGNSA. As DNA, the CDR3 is TGTGCCAGCAGCTTAGTCTTTGCGGCCTACGAGCAGTACTTC. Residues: CASSLVFAAYEQYF.

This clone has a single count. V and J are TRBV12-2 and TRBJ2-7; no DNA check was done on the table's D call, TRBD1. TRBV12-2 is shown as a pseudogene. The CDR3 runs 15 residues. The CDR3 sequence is CASRLVRDRDYEQYF. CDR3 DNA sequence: TGTGCAAGTCGCTTGGTAAGGGACAGGGATTACGAGCAGTACTTC.